This TCR beta chain was retrieved from a study of cytomegalovirus exposure and HLA in healthy donors. PCR primers comprised 60 Vbeta and 13 Jbeta primers. TCRdb's copy holds only in-frame clones and misses some; the assay was immunoSEQ multiplex PCR. Here the sample spans 130,000 or so clones, around 70% being singletons. Overall study results and limits: No immune exposure information besides CMV serostatus was available.

This clone showed up just once. Its antigen is still unknown. V was clipped by 7 bases and J by 3 bases; unmatched bases: 8. Germline V gene sequence: CDR1 MDHEN, CDR2 SYDVKM. The CDR3 contains 14 residues. The clonotype originates from a man aged 40-49 years in good health and CMV-seropositive. This chain links TRBV28 with TRBJ2-7, with 8 bases matching TRBD1. Material for sequencing was PBMCs. The CDR3 region is CASMGVGQGYEQYF. For the CDR3, the DNA is TGTGCCAGCATGGGAGTCGGACAGGGCTACGAGCAGTACTTC. Complete variable domain (other parts from reference TRBV28 and TRBJ2-7): DVKVTQSSRYLVKRTGEKVFLECVQDMDHENMFWYRQDPGLGLRLIYFSYDVKMKEKGDIPEGYSVSREKKERFSLILESASTNQTSMYLCASMGVGQGYEQYFGPGTRLTVT.